The 7 T cell receptor beta chains below were found in one sample sequenced in a study of T-cell reconstitution after alpha-beta-depleted transplantation in children. Unique molecular identifiers were built into the TCRbeta library. From the PCR reads, TCRdb called clonotypes with MiXCR, one entry per CDR3 protein. Among fewer than 550,000 distinct CDR3 sequences listed, approximately 10% were seen once. Here the sequenced sample was PBMCs, taken before TCRalphabeta/CD19-depleted stem cell transplant. The receptors stem from a child aged 2-15 years with inherited bone marrow failure, due to receive a stem cell transplant.

This clonotype was seen only a few times. A read error may account for a junction end that differs from germline. The V call is TRBV12-3 or TRBV12-4, the J call TRBJ1-5; D is unresolved. There are 11 residues in the CDR3. Written as DNA, the CDR3 is TGTGCCAGCAGTTTTGGTCAGACCCAGCATTTT. Translated: CASSFGQTQHF.

This clonotype was found many times. V gene TRBV12-3 or TRBV12-4 combines with J gene TRBJ1-1, with 7 bases lining up with TRBD1. V was clipped by 3 bases and J by 1 base; unmatched bases: 5. This CDR3 has 15 residues. The CDR3 reads CASSFPGQTNTEAFF. In nucleotides, the CDR3 is TGTGCCAGCAGTTTTCCGGGACAGACGAACACTGAAGCTTTCTTT.

At least ten counts were recorded for this clonotype. The chain recombines TRBV12-3 or TRBV12-4 with TRBJ2-7; D ambiguous. V was pared by 3 bases and J by 3 bases, with 3 bases between. The length of the CDR3 is 11 residues. The CDR3 loop is CASSFYYEQYF. CDR3 nucleotides: TGTGCCAGCAGTTTCTACTACGAGCAGTACTTC.

This clonotype was counted at least ten times. The J gene is TRBJ2-1, the V gene TRBV7-9; D is unresolved. V was trimmed by 0 bases and J by 9 bases, leaving 12 bases between them. The CDR3 is 14 amino acids. CDR1 is SEHNR and CDR2 is FQNEAQ in the germline V gene (reference sequence). CDR3 DNA sequence: TGTGCCAGCAGCTTAGCTCCGGCCTCTGGTGAGCAGTTCTTC. It specifies CASSLAPASGEQFF.

In its sample, this clonotype was seen many times. V is TRBV4-3 and J is TRBJ2-7, with 11 nucleotides matching TRBD1. Germline-derived CDR1 and CDR2 are LGHNA and YSLEER. V was pared by 5 bases and J by 5 bases, with 5 bases of the junction left unmatched. The CDR3 spans 14 residues. The CDR3 loop reads CASSSGQGEDEQYF. CDR3 DNA: TGCGCCAGCAGCTCGGGACAGGGGGAGGACGAGCAGTACTTC.

This clonotype came up a few times. The V call is TRBV28, the J call TRBJ2-6, with 15 bases fitting TRBD2. CDR1 MDHEN and CDR2 SYDVKM come from the germline V gene. V was clipped by 6 bases and J by 5 bases; unmatched bases: 11. The CDR3 length is 19 residues. The CDR3 DNA reads TGTGCCAGCAGCGCCCCCCGGACTAGCGGGAGGGGTAGGGCCAACGTCCTGACTTTC. The encoded protein is CASSAPRTSGRGRANVLTF.

For this clonotype: Just one base apart from a much larger clone, this may be a read error. The J gene is TRBJ2-5, the V gene TRBV11-2; D ambiguous. CDR3 length: 16 amino acids. The germline V gene encodes CDR1 SGHAT and CDR2 FQNNGV. V was cut by 2 bases and J by 5 bases, with 18 bases left in between. CDR3 protein: CASSLQSSARLETQYF. CDR3 DNA: TGTGCCAGCAGCTTACAATCATCGGCGCGTTTGGAGACCCAGTACTTC.